The 28 T cell receptor beta chains below come from one sample, sequenced in a study of blood T cell repertoires in COVID-19. The protocol was immunoSEQ multiplex PCR, while the TCRdb copy is restricted to in-frame clones and leaves out a portion. Seen here are roughly 250,000 clones, about four fifths observed once, and the top ten hold more than 9.5%. The sequencing sample was made of peripheral blood. These receptors all stem from a woman aged 80 or over with acute or convalescent COVID-19.

J is TRBJ2-5 and V is TRBV6-6; D perhaps matches TRBD1 (6 bases). Germline V gives CDR1 MNHNY, CDR2 SVGAGI (reference sequence). V lost 0 bases to trimming and J lost 5 bases, with 16 bases between them. CDR3 size: 16 residues. The CDR3 loop reads CASSYSERGKGETQYF. The CDR3 DNA follows: TGTGCCAGCAGTTACTCGGAGAGGGGGAAGGGCGAGACCCAGTACTTC.

The chain links TRBV7-2 to TRBJ1-6; D call uncertain. Deletions cut 1 base from V and 1 base from J, with 8 bases between. This CDR3 contains 16 residues. In germline, CDR1 is SGHTA, CDR2 FQGNSA. CDR3 sequence: CASSLERGSYNSPLHF. Here the CDR3 DNA reads TGTGCCAGCAGCTTAGAGCGAGGATCCTATAATTCACCCCTCCACTTT.

This clone was observed a handful of times. This chain uses TRBV11-2 with TRBJ1-4; 12 nucleotides line up with TRBD1. There are 15 residues in the CDR3. V lost 3 bases and J lost 10; bases outside the gene matches: 6. Germline-derived CDR1 and CDR2 are SGHAT and FQNNGV. This chain's CDR3 is CASSFPGQGAVKLFF. DNA for the CDR3: TGTGCCAGCAGCTTCCCGGGACAGGGGGCTGTAAAACTGTTTTTT.

The table lists this clone with a few counts. This sequence joins TRBV18 and TRBJ1-3; D is perhaps TRBD1 (6 bases). V shed 6 bases and J shed 2 bases, with 17 bases lying between them. Germline V gene lookup returns CDR1 KGHSH and CDR2 LQKENI. CDR3 size: 16 residues. The CDR3 sequence: CASSPQGEGAGNTIYF. The DNA of the CDR3 is TGTGCCAGCTCCCCTCAAGGGGAGGGGGCTGGAAACACCATATATTTT.

A note on this clone: Different DNA sequences within this sample yield the same CDR3. The chain recombines TRBV20-1 with TRBJ1-2; D may be TRBD1 (5 bases). The CDR3 runs to 11 residues. Germline CDR1 and CDR2: DFQATT and SNEGSKA (reference sequence). The V gene lost 6 bases and the J gene lost 6 bases, with 11 bases spanning the gap. CDR3 sequence: CSASSGNGYTF. CDR3 DNA: TGCAGTGCCTCATCAGGGAATGGCTACACCTTC.

The chain employs TRBV5-6 and TRBJ2-7, with TRBD1 matching 11 bases. The CDR3 totals 16 residues. After removal of 1 base from V and 6 bases from J, the junction contained 9 bases not matched to a gene. Germline V gives CDR1 SGHDT, CDR2 YYEEEE. CDR3 protein: CASSLRGRTGGREQYF. The DNA of the CDR3 is TGTGCCAGCAGCTTGAGGGGAAGGACAGGGGGCCGCGAGCAGTACTTC.

V usage is TRBV7-6 and J usage is TRBJ1-6; 12 nucleotides line up with TRBD1. The CDR3 spans 16 residues. Germline-derived CDR1 and CDR2 are SGHVS and FNYEAQ. The V gene end was trimmed by 5 bases and the J gene end by 4 bases; junction bases not matched to a gene: 3. In nucleotides, the CDR3 is TGTGCCAGCAGCCGGGACAGGGGGCAATATAATTCACCCCTCCACTTT. Amino acid sequence: CASSRDRGQYNSPLHF. The full variable domain, in which reference TRBV7-6 and TRBJ1-6 provide the parts outside the CDR3, is GAGVSQSPRYKVTKRGQDVALRCDPISGHVSLYWYRQALGQGPEFLTYFNYEAQQDKSGLPNDRFSAERPEGSISTLTIQRTEQRDSAMYRCASSRDRGQYNSPLHFGNGTRLTVT.

The chain joins TRBV5-1 to TRBJ2-2; 16 nucleotides align to TRBD2. CDR1 and CDR2 from the germline V gene are SGHRS and YFSETQ. Trimming cost V 2 bases and J 3 bases; bases outside gene matches: 10. This CDR3 has 20 residues. The CDR3 spells CASSFLGTSGGASYTGELFF. CDR3 DNA sequence: TGCGCCAGCAGCTTCCTTGGGACTAGCGGGGGGGCGAGCTACACCGGGGAGCTGTTTTTT.

The chain links TRBV19 to TRBJ1-1; 7 bases line up with TRBD1. This CDR3 contains 11 residues. V dropped 3 bases and J dropped 9; count of bases not matched to a gene: 1. Per the germline V gene, CDR1 is LNHDA and CDR2 is SQIVND (reference sequence). The CDR3 loop is CASSMGQQAFF. CDR3 nucleotide sequence: TGTGCCAGTAGTATGGGACAGCAAGCTTTCTTT.

The chain employs TRBV28 and TRBJ1-2, with unresolved D. The ends were cut back, 8 bases at V and 7 bases at J, with 23 bases in the middle. The CDR3 runs to 15 residues. Germline CDR1 reads MDHEN; CDR2 reads SYDVKM. The CDR3 loop reads CASGLPGRVVGGYTF. In DNA, the CDR3 is TGTGCCAGCGGACTTCCGGGGAGGGTAGTGGGTGGCTACACCTTC.

The sample holds one count of this clone. The chain employs TRBV29-1 and TRBJ2-3, with D possibly being TRBD1 or TRBD2 (5 bases each). CDR3 length: 11 residues. Per germline, CDR1 SQVTM and CDR2 ANQGSEA. CDR3 nucleotides: TGCGGGGGAACGGACACAGATACGCAGTATTTT. Its protein product is CGGTDTDTQYF.

DNA of the CDR3: TGTGCCAACGGACAGGGTGGTAACAATCAGCCCCAGCATTTT. This gives the protein CANGQGGNNQPQHF. The genes are TRBV6-5 and TRBJ1-5; TRBD1 matches at 8 bases. V lost 10 bases to trimming and J lost 3 bases; unmatched junction nucleotides: 8. Germline values: CDR1 MNHEY, CDR2 SVGAGI. The CDR3 totals 14 residues.

This chain uses TRBV28 with TRBJ2-5, with 9 nucleotides matching TRBD1. The CDR3 totals 18 residues. Germline loops: CDR1 MDHEN, CDR2 SYDVKM. V was pared by 4 bases and J by 7 bases, with 19 bases of the junction left unmatched. This CDR3 reads CASSSRSSGTGLAGTQYF. The CDR3, as DNA: TGTGCCAGCAGTTCGAGATCATCCGGGACAGGGTTGGCGGGGACCCAGTACTTC.

V and J are TRBV11-1 and TRBJ1-6; unclear D gene. The germline V gene has CDR1 SGHAT and CDR2 FQDESV (reference sequence). The CDR3 contains 13 residues. V was cut by 4 bases and J by 6 bases, with 7 bases left in between. CDR3 bases: TGTGCCAGCAGCTATAACAGTAATTCACCCCTCCACTTT. Amino acids: CASSYNSNSPLHF.

This chain connects TRBV5-1 to TRBJ2-1; weak D call: TRBD1 (5 bases). Germline CDR1 and CDR2: SGHRS and YFSETQ. The CDR3 covers 15 residues. V was pared by 4 bases and J by 1 base, with 12 bases between. The CDR3 DNA follows: TGCGCCAGCAGCCTCGACAGCCTGTCCTACAATGAGCAGTTCTTC. Translating it yields CASSLDSLSYNEQFF.

The chain employs TRBV19 and TRBJ1-5; D call uncertain. V was clipped by 0 bases and J by 4 bases, with 10 bases between them. Germline V gene sequence: CDR1 LNHDA, CDR2 SQIVND (reference sequence). This CDR3 region has 15 residues. In nucleotides, the CDR3 is TGTGCCAGTAGTATAGAAGGGAGAGAGAATCAGCCCCAGCATTTT. Translation: CASSIEGRENQPQHF.

The V and J genes are TRBV2 and TRBJ1-1; TRBD1 matches at 9 bases. With 2 bases clipped from V and 0 bases from J, the junction kept 7 bases outside the gene matches. Germline CDR1 SNHLY, CDR2 FYNNEI. This CDR3 has 17 residues. The CDR3 DNA reads TGTGCCAGCAGTGAATTAGGGACAGGGTACATGAACACTGAAGCTTTCTTT. The encoded protein is CASSELGTGYMNTEAFF.

The chain has TRBV30 and TRBJ1-2, with D perhaps matching TRBD1 (5 bases). This CDR3 has 15 residues. V lost 2 bases, J lost 0 bases, and 13 bases lay in between. The germline CDR1 and CDR2 sequences are GTSNPN and SVGIG (reference sequence). The CDR3 spells CAWSRRQNANYGYTF. The CDR3 coding sequence is TGTGCCTGGAGTAGAAGACAGAACGCTAACTATGGCTACACCTTC.

The chain recombines TRBV11-2 with TRBJ2-3, with 8 bases that match TRBD2. The germline V gene has CDR1 SGHAT and CDR2 FQNNGV. Trimming cost V 5 bases and J 4 bases; bases outside gene matches: 5. CDR3 length: 14 residues. In nucleotides, the CDR3 is TGTGCCAGCAGCGCAACTAGCGGCGCAGATACGCAGTATTTT. Amino acid sequence: CASSATSGADTQYF.

The chain is built from TRBV5-1 and TRBJ1-2; 7 positions match TRBD1. CDR3 size: 14 residues. Germline CDR1 is SGHRS and CDR2 is YFSETQ. The J segment lost 6 bases and the V segment lost 2 bases, leaving 7 bases of the junction unmatched. The CDR3 nucleotides are TGCGCCAGCAGCTTTAGAGGGGACAGCGATGGCTACACCTTC. Amino acid sequence: CASSFRGDSDGYTF. Variable domain in full (rest from reference TRBV5-1 and TRBJ1-2): KAGVTQTPRYLIKTRGQQVTLSCSPISGHRSVSWYQQTPGQGLQFLFEYFSETQRNKGNFPGRFSGRQFSNSRSEMNVSTLELGDSALYLCASSFRGDSDGYTFGSGTRLTVV.

The CDR3 region is CASSLQPGEAEEQFF. DNA for the CDR3: TGCGCCAGCAGCTTACAACCCGGAGAGGCGGAGGAGCAGTTCTTC. The chain recombines TRBV5-1 with TRBJ2-1; D unresolved. Germline lookup yields CDR1 SGHRS and CDR2 YFSETQ. Trimming cost V 2 bases and J 10 bases, with 19 bases left between them. The CDR3 runs to 15 residues.

The V gene is TRBV7-9, the J gene TRBJ1-4, with D possibly TRBD1 on 5 matching bases. CDR3 size: 13 residues. CDR1 is SEHNR, CDR2 FQNEAQ, per germline (reference sequence). Trimming shortened V by 6 bases and J by 11 bases, and 16 bases separated the two germline ends. The DNA of the CDR3 is TGTGCCAGCAGACAAGGCAGGGTGGAGAAACTGTTTTTT. Translated: CASRQGRVEKLFF.

J is TRBJ2-7 and V is TRBV19; D might be TRBD2 (5 bases). Trimming shortened V by 1 base and J by 0 bases, and 10 bases separated the two germline ends. The CDR3 contains 15 residues. Germline V gene lookup returns CDR1 LNHDA and CDR2 SQIVND (reference sequence). CDR3 protein: CASSIGGKTSYEQYF. CDR3 nucleotide sequence: TGTGCCAGTAGTATAGGAGGGAAGACCTCCTACGAGCAGTACTTC.

The chain recombines TRBV5-1 with TRBJ1-1, with 7 bases matching TRBD1. The CDR3 is made up of 14 amino acids. V shed 5 bases, J shed 1 base, and the junction held 5 bases outside the gene matches. Germline CDR1 and CDR2: SGHRS and YFSETQ. Here the CDR3 DNA reads TGCGCCAGCAGTACGGGACAGTCGAACACTGAAGCTTTCTTT. It encodes CASSTGQSNTEAFF.

V usage is TRBV7-2 and J usage is TRBJ1-5; D might be TRBD1 (6 bases). Per germline, CDR1 SGHTA and CDR2 FQGNSA. CDR3 size: 16 residues. V was cut by 4 bases and J by 3 bases, with 16 bases left in between. DNA of the CDR3: TGTGCCAGCAGCTCCCAACGGGGGGGCCTCAATCAGCCCCAGCATTTT. It is translated as CASSSQRGGLNQPQHF.

This chain joins TRBV7-2 and TRBJ2-7, with 12 bases identical to TRBD2. This CDR3 has 16 amino acids. Germline V lookup: CDR1 SGHTA, CDR2 FQGNSA. The ends lost 4 bases at V and 3 bases at J; junction bases unmatched: 7. The CDR3 reads CASSSVLLAGGYEQYF. The CDR3 coding sequence is TGTGCCAGCAGCTCCGTCCTACTAGCGGGAGGCTACGAGCAGTACTTC.

V gene TRBV18 combines with J gene TRBJ1-1, with D tentatively TRBD1 (5 bases). Trimming took 5 bases from V and 7 from J, leaving 14 bases between them. Germline CDR1 is KGHSH and CDR2 is LQKENI. The CDR3 has 13 residues. This CDR3 is CASSTDWGSEAFF. CDR3 bases: TGTGCCAGCTCAACCGATTGGGGCAGTGAAGCTTTCTTT.

About this clone itself: A read error may produce the germline difference seen at one junction end. This rearrangement joins TRBV3-1 (or the pseudogene TRBV3-2) to TRBJ2-5, with D maybe TRBD2 (7 bases). Germline CDR1 is LGHDT and CDR2 is YNNKEL (reference sequence). The CDR3 covers 16 residues. The chain's CDR3 is CASSKDMSGGRRTQYF. As DNA, the CDR3 is TGTGCCAGCAGCAAAGACATGTCGGGGGGCCGACGGACCCAGTACTTC.